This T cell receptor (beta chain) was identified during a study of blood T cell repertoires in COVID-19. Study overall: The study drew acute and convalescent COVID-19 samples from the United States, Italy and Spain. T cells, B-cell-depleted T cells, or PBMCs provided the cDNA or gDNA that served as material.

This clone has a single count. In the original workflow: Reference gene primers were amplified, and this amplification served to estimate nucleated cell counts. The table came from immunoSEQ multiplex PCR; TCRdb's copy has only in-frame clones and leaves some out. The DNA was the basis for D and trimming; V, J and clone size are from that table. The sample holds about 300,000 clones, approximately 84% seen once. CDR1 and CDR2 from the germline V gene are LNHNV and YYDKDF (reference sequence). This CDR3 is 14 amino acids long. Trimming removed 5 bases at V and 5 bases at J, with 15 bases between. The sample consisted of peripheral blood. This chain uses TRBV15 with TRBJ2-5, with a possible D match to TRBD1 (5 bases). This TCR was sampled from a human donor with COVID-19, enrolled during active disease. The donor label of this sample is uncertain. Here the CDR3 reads CATSAEPGSETQYF. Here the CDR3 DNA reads TGTGCCACCAGCGCCGAACCAGGGTCGGAGACCCAGTACTTC.